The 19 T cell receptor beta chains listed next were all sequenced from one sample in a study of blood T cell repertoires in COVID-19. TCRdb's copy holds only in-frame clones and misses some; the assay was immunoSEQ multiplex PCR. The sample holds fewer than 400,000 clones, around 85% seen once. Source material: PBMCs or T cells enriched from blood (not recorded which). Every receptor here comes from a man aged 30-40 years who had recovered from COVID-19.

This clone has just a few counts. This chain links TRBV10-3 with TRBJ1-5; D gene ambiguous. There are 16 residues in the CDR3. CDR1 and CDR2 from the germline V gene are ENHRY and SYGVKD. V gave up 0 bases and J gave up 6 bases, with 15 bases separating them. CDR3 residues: CAISESRTPKGQPQHF. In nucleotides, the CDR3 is TGTGCCATCAGTGAGTCCCGGACTCCGAAAGGTCAGCCCCAGCATTTT.

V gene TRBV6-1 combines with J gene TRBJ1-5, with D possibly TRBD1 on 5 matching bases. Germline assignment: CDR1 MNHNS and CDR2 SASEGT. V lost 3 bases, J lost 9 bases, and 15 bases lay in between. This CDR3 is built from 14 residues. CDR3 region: CASSDGRPGRPQHF. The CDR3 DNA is TGTGCCAGCAGTGATGGGAGGCCGGGGCGGCCCCAGCATTTT.

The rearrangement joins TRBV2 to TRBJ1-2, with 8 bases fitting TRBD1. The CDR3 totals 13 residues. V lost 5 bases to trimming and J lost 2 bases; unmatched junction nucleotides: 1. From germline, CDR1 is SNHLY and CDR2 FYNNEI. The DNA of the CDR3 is TGTGCCAGCAGTCGGACAGGGAACTATGGCTACACCTTC. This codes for CASSRTGNYGYTF.

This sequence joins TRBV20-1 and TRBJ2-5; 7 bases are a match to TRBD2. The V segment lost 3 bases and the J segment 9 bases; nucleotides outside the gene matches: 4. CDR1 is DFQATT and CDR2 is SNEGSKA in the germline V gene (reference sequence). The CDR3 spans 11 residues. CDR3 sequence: CSARGGGAQYF. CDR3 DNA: TGCAGTGCTAGGGGTGGGGGGGCCCAGTACTTC.

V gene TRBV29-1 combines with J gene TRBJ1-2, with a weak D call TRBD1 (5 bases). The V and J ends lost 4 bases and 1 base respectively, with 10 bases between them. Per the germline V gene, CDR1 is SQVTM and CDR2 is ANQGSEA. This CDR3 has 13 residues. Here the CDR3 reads CSVGAGHNYGYTF. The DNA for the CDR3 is TGCAGCGTTGGGGCAGGGCATAACTATGGCTACACCTTC. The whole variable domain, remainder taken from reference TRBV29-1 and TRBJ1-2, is SAVISQKPSRDICQRGTSLTIQCQVDSQVTMMFWYRQQPGQSLTLIATANQGSEATYESGFVIDKFPISRPNLTFSTLTVSNMSPEDSSIYLCSVGAGHNYGYTFGSGTRLTVV.

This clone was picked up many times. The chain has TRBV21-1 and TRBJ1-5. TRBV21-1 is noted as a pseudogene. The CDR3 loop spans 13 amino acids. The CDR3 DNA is TGTGCCAGCAGCAAAGCCCGTAGACAGCCCCAGCATTTT. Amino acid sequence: CASSKARRQPQHF.

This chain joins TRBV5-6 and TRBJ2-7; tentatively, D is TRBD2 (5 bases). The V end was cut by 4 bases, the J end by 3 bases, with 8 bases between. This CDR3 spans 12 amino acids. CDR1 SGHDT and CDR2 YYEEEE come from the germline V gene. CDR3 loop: CASSRRDYEQYF. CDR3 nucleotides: TGTGCCAGCAGCCGCCGGGACTACGAGCAGTACTTC.

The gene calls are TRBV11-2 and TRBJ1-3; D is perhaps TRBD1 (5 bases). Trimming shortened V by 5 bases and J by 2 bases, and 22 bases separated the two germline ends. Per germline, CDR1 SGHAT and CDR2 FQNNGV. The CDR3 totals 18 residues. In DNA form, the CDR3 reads TGTGCCAGCAGCCCTGGGGGGGGACCCCCGGTGGCTGGAAACACCATATATTTT. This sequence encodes CASSPGGGPPVAGNTIYF.

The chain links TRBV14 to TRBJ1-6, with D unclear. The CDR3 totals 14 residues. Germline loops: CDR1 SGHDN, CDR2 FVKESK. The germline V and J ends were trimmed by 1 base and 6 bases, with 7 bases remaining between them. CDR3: CASSQVPGNSPLHF. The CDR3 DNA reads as TGTGCCAGCAGCCAAGTTCCGGGTAATTCACCCCTCCACTTT.

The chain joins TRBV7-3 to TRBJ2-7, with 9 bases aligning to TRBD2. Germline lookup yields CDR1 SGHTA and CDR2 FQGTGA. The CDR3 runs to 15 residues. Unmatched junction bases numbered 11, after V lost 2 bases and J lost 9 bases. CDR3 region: CASSLYFLAGRVQYF. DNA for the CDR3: TGTGCCAGCAGCTTATACTTCCTAGCGGGGAGAGTGCAGTACTTC.

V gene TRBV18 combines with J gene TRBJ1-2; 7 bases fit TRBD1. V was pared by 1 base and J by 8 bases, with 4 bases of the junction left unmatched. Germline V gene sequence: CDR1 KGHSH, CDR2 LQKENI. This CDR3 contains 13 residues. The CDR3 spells CASSPQGARGYTF. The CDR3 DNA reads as TGTGCCAGCTCACCACAGGGGGCTCGAGGCTACACCTTC.

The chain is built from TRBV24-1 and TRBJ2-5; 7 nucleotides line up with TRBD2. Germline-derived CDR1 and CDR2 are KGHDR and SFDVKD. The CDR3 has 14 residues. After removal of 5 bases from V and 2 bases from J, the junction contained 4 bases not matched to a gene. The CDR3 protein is CATSVGGDQETQYF. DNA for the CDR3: TGTGCCACCAGTGTTGGGGGGGATCAAGAGACCCAGTACTTC.

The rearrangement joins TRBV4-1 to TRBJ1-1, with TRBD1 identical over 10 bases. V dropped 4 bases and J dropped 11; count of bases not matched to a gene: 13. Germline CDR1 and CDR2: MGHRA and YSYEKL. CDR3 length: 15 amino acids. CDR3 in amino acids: CASSPQPTGGRLAFF. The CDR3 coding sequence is TGCGCCAGCAGCCCTCAACCGACAGGGGGCAGACTGGCTTTCTTT.

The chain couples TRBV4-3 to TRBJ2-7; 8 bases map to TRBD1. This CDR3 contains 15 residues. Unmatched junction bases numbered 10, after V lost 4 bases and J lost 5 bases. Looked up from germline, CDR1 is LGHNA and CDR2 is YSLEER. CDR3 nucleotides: TGCGCCAGCAGCCCCTGGACAGGGAAGAGGCACGAGCAGTACTTC. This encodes CASSPWTGKRHEQYF.

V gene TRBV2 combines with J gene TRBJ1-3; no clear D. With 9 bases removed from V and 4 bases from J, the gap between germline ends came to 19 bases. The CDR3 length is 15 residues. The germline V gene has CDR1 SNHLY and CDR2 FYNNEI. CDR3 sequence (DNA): TGTGCCAGTTCAGTGGGCCCATACGGAGGAAACACCATATATTTT. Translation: CASSVGPYGGNTIYF. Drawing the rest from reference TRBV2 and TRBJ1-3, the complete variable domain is EPEVTQTPSHQVTQMGQEVILRCVPISNHLYFYWYRQILGQKVEFLVSFYNNEISEKSEIFDDQFSVERPDGSNFTLKIRSTKLEDSAMYFCASSVGPYGGNTIYFGEGSWLTVV.

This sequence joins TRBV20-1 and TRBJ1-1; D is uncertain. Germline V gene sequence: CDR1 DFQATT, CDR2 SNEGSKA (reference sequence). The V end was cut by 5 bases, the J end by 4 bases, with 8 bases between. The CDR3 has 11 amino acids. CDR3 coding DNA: TGCAGTGCTCTGGGAGGCACTGAAGCTTTCTTT. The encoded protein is CSALGGTEAFF.

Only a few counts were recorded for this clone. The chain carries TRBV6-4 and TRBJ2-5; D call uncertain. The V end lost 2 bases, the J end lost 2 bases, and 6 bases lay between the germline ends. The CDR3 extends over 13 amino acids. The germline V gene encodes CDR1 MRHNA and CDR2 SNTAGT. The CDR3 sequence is CASSDGPQETQYF. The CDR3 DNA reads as TGTGCCAGCAGTGACGGGCCGCAAGAGACCCAGTACTTC.

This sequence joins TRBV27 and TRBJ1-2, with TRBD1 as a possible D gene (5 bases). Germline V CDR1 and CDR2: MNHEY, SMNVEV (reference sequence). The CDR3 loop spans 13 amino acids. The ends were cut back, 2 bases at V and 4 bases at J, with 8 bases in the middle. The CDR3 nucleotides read TGTGCCAGCAGTTTACGGGGGAGCTATGGCTACACCTTC. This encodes CASSLRGSYGYTF.

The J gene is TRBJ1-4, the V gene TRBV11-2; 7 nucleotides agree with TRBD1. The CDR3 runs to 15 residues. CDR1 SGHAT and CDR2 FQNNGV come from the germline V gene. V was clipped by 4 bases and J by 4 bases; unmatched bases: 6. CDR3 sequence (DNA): TGTGCCAGCAGCTGGACGGGACAGTTTAATGAAAAACTGTTTTTT. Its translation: CASSWTGQFNEKLFF.